These 9 T cell receptor beta chains were all obtained from the same sample, sequenced in a study of response to subunit inactivated influenza vaccine. In TCRdb, the RT-PCR reads were re-called with MiXCR into one record per CDR3 protein. The table shows about 780,000 distinct CDR3 sequences, with around 18% occurring only once. Sequences were derived from PBMCs from blood, sampled 4 to 6 days after vaccination. Every receptor here comes from a man between 50 and 59 years old who received an inactivated influenza vaccine.

Only a few counts were recorded for this clonotype. The chain employs TRBV5-1 and TRBJ2-1; D is possibly TRBD1 (6 bases). V was clipped by 3 bases and J by 8 bases, with 18 bases between them. This CDR3 is 15 amino acids long. Germline CDR1 reads SGHRS; CDR2 reads YFSETQ. The CDR3, as DNA: TGCGCCAGCAGCTCGCGACAGGTGAATTCGCATGAGCAGTTCTTC. Its translation is CASSSRQVNSHEQFF.

J is TRBJ2-1 and V is TRBV10-3; 13 nucleotides align to TRBD2. The ends lost 4 bases at V and 7 bases at J; junction bases unmatched: 4. The CDR3 runs 15 residues. Germline values: CDR1 ENHRY, CDR2 SYGVKD. The DNA of the CDR3 is TGTGCCATCAGTGCAGGACTAGCGGGGGTAAATGAGCAGTTCTTC. Amino acid sequence: CAISAGLAGVNEQFF.

This clonotype occurred a few times. J is TRBJ2-7 and V is TRBV3-1; the D is unclear. V shed 4 bases and J shed 0 bases, with 13 bases lying between them. This CDR3 has 15 amino acids. The germline gives CDR1 LGHDT, CDR2 YNNKEL (reference sequence). The CDR3 nucleotides are TGTGCCAGCAGCCCCCAAGGGATCAGCTCCTACGAGCAGTACTTC. It is translated as CASSPQGISSYEQYF.

CDR3 bases: TGTGCCAGCAGCTTTCGGGACAGGGCCTCCTACGAGCAGTACTTC. Its protein is CASSFRDRASYEQYF. This chain links TRBV5-5 with TRBJ2-7; 9 nucleotides line up with TRBD1. Germline CDR1 is SGHKS and CDR2 is YYEKEE (reference sequence). Germline trimming cut 2 bases from V and 0 bases from J; bases unmatched to any gene: 3. The CDR3 has 15 amino acids.

The chain carries TRBV11-2 and TRBJ2-1, with TRBD1 identical over 9 bases. Germline assignment: CDR1 SGHAT and CDR2 FQNNGV. V dropped 4 bases and J dropped 8; count of bases not matched to a gene: 6. This CDR3 is 14 amino acids long. The DNA of the CDR3 is TGTGCCAGCAGCTATGGGACAGGGAGTTATGAGCAGTTCTTC. It specifies CASSYGTGSYEQFF.

This clonotype was counted between two and nine times. V gene TRBV6-1 combines with J gene TRBJ1-1; no clear D gene. The CDR3 is made up of 13 amino acids. Trimming took off 11 bases at V and 3 bases at J, with 16 bases between the two ends. The germline gives CDR1 MNHNS, CDR2 SASEGT. In nucleotides, the CDR3 is TGTGCCGCGACCCCGCGGCAGGACACTGAAGCTTTCTTT. Translated: CAATPRQDTEAFF.

The chain carries TRBV7-8 and TRBJ2-3; TRBD1 or TRBD2 may be the D gene (5 bases each). The CDR3 spans 12 residues. Germline V lookup: CDR1 SGHVS, CDR2 FQNEAQ. Trimming removed 6 bases from V and 8 bases from J, with 12 bases in between. The chain's CDR3 is CASRRTGTTQYF. CDR3 sequence (DNA): TGTGCCAGCAGACGTACCGGGACTACGCAGTATTTT.

This clonotype occurred a few times. The chain carries TRBV6-5 and TRBJ2-5; TRBD2 matches 10 bases. The J segment lost 13 bases and the V segment lost 0 bases, leaving 11 bases of the junction unmatched. The CDR3 is 15 residues long. Germline V gene sequence: CDR1 MNHEY, CDR2 SVGAGI. CDR3 in DNA: TGTGCCAGCAGTTACTCGAAAGATCTAGCGGGGGTACCGTACTTC. It is translated as CASSYSKDLAGVPYF.

The sample holds a few counts of this clonotype. This chain uses TRBV12-3 or TRBV12-4 with TRBJ2-5; 11 bases agree with TRBD2. V lost 3 bases and J lost 2; bases outside the gene matches: 5. The CDR3 spans 16 residues. Here the CDR3 DNA reads TGTGCCAGCAGTTTGACTAGCGGGAACACTCAAGAGACCCAGTACTTC. Amino acid sequence: CASSLTSGNTQETQYF.